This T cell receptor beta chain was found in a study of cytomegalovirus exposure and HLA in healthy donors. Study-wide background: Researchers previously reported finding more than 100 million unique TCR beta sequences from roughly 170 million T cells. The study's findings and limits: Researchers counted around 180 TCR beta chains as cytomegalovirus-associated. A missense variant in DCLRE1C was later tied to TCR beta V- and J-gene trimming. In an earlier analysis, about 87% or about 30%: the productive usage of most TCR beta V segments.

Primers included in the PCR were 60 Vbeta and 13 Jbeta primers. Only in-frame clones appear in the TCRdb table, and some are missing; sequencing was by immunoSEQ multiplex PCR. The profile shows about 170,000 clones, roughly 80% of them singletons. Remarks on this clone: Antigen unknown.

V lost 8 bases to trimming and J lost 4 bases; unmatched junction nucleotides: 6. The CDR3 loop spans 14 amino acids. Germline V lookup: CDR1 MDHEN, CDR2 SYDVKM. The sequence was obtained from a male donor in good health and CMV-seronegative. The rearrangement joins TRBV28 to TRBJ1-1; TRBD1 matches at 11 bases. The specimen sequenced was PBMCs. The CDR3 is CASEIGQGATEAFF. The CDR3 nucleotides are TGTGCCAGCGAAATCGGACAGGGGGCCACTGAAGCTTTCTTT.